This is a list of T cell receptor beta chains from one sample in a study of cytomegalovirus exposure and HLA in healthy donors. This table comes from immunoSEQ multiplex PCR, and its TCRdb copy is limited to in-frame clones, with some not included. The table lists approximately 110,000 clones, about 81% of them singletons. The sample was PBMCs. The receptors were gathered from a woman aged 25-40 years in good health and CMV-seronegative. Each CDR3 is given with its conserved first and last residue. D genes are given only for firm matches. For some rows the clone size is stated as once, few or many, or as a class when expanded; others skip it.

TRBV30,11,NA,TRBJ1-2,NA,TGTGCCTGGGACAGAAACTATGGCTACACCTTC,CAWDRNYGYTF
TRBV29-1,15,TRBD2,TRBJ2-5,NA,TGCAGCGTTGGAGGACTAGCGGGAGGGCCGGAGACCCAGTACTTC,CSVGGLAGGPETQYF
TRBV7-8,13,NA,TRBJ2-7,few,TGTGCCAGCAGCTTTTTGGCAGGCTACGAGCAGTACTTC,CASSFLAGYEQYF
TRBV7-9,18,NA,TRBJ2-3,NA,TGTGCCAGCAGCGTGCCCCCTGGAGGTGAAGTCTACACAGATACGCAGTATTTT,CASSVPPGGEVYTDTQYF
TRBV30,16,TRBD2,TRBJ2-7,NA,TGTGCCTGGAGTTTTATGACTAGCGGGAGAGGCTACGAGCAGTACTTC,CAWSFMTSGRGYEQYF
TRBV11-2,17,NA,TRBJ2-3,NA,TGTGCCAGCAGCTTAGAGTGGGCAGGTGGTGGCACAGATACGCAGTATTTT,CASSLEWAGGGTDTQYF
TRBV5-1,15,NA,TRBJ1-4,NA,TGCGCCAGCAGATTAGCCCCTACAACTAATGAAAAACTGTTTTTT,CASRLAPTTNEKLFF
TRBV11-3,19,TRBD2,TRBJ2-2,NA,TGTGCCAGCAGCTTAGGGCTAGCGGGAGATTCCTCATACACCGGGGAGCTGTTTTTT,CASSLGLAGDSSYTGELFF
TRBV11-3,14,NA,TRBJ2-2,once,TGTGCCAGCAGCTTAGGAGGGGGTACCGGGGAGCTGTTTTTT,CASSLGGGTGELFF
TRBV6-5,13,TRBD2,TRBJ2-1,NA,TGTGCCAGCAGTAAGGGTACTAGCGTTGAGCAGTTCTTC,CASSKGTSVEQFF